This note documents a single TCR beta chain sequence. The CDR3 spans 15 residues. V lost 0 bases, J lost 5 bases, and 4 bases stayed unmatched. Germline CDR1 reads SGHRS; CDR2 reads YFSETQ. This sample stems from a study of T-cell reconstitution after alpha-beta-depleted transplantation in children. For TCRbeta, the library was prepared with unique molecular identifiers. TCRdb fed the PCR reads into MiXCR, producing one record per CDR3 protein. The sample carries under 350,000 distinct CDR3 sequences, 9.9% recorded once. This clonotype was sampled from a human donor who donated a stem cell graft to a child with SCID. The sample was PBMCs from the stem cell graft donor, taken from the stem cell graft. The gene calls are TRBV5-1 and TRBJ1-5, with TRBD1 matching 8 bases. The CDR3 bases are TGCGCCAGCAGCTTGGCGACAGGGGTTGATCAGCCCCAGCATTTT. Its protein product is CASSLATGVDQPQHF.